These T cell receptor beta chains were read from a single sample in a study of blood T cell repertoires in COVID-19. This table comes from immunoSEQ multiplex PCR, and its TCRdb copy is limited to in-frame clones, with some not included. The data show fewer than 350,000 clones, 81% seen once. Sequenced input: peripheral blood. The receptors derive from a woman aged 60-75 years with active or convalescent COVID-19. Each CDR3 is given with its conserved first and last residue. The D gene is left open where the match is weak. Clone size is not always given. Where it is, it says once, few, many or a class for expanded clones.

abundance: .; d_gene: TRBD2; j_gene: TRBJ2-3; v_gene: TRBV5-4; CDR3aa: CASSLVASGGAGTDTQYF; CDR3nt: TGTGCCAGCAGCTTGGTGGCTAGCGGGGGGGCCGGCACAGATACGCAGTATTTT
abundance: .; d_gene: .; j_gene: TRBJ1-1; v_gene: TRBV11-3; CDR3aa: CASSLVGSEAFF; CDR3nt: TGTGCCAGCAGCTTAGTGGGCAGTGAAGCTTTCTTT
abundance: .; d_gene: TRBD1; j_gene: TRBJ1-2; v_gene: TRBV10-3; CDR3aa: CAISGRDSLYGYTF; CDR3nt: TGTGCCATCAGTGGACGGGACAGCCTCTATGGCTACACCTTC
abundance: .; d_gene: .; j_gene: TRBJ2-3; v_gene: TRBV3-1/TRBV3-2; CDR3aa: CASSQVGADTQYF; CDR3nt: TGTGCCAGCAGCCAAGTCGGGGCAGATACGCAGTATTTT
abundance: few; d_gene: .; j_gene: TRBJ1-6; v_gene: TRBV5-4; CDR3aa: CASSLGGGANSPLHF; CDR3nt: TGTGCCAGCAGCCTTGGGGGGGGTGCTAATTCACCCCTCCACTTT
abundance: .; d_gene: TRBD2; j_gene: TRBJ2-5; v_gene: TRBV12-5; CDR3aa: CASGSGLAGGPFQETQYF; CDR3nt: TGTGCTAGTGGATCGGGACTAGCGGGGGGGCCTTTCCAAGAGACCCAGTACTTC
abundance: .; d_gene: .; j_gene: TRBJ1-1; v_gene: TRBV4-1; CDR3aa: CASSHTGRNTEAFF; CDR3nt: TGCGCCAGCAGCCATACAGGGAGGAACACTGAAGCTTTCTTT
abundance: many; d_gene: TRBD2; j_gene: TRBJ2-7; v_gene: TRBV13; CDR3aa: CASSLGLAGGNSYEQYF; CDR3nt: TGTGCCAGCAGCCTTGGACTAGCGGGGGGTAACTCCTACGAGCAGTACTTC
abundance: few; d_gene: .; j_gene: TRBJ1-6; v_gene: TRBV25-1; CDR3aa: CARTPTSGGLHF; CDR3nt: TGTGCCAGAACCCCTACATCTGGGGGGCTCCACTTT
abundance: once; d_gene: TRBD1; j_gene: TRBJ1-3; v_gene: TRBV4-1; CDR3aa: CASSRLEGASGNTIYF; CDR3nt: TGCGCCAGCAGCCGTTTGGAGGGGGCCTCTGGAAACACCATATATTTT
abundance: .; d_gene: .; j_gene: TRBJ1-2; v_gene: TRBV6-5; CDR3aa: CASSSGGGGIYGYTF; CDR3nt: TGTGCCAGCAGTTCCGGCGGGGGGGGGATCTATGGCTACACCTTC
abundance: .; d_gene: TRBD1; j_gene: TRBJ1-2; v_gene: TRBV30; CDR3aa: CAWRKQDRGAYGYTF; CDR3nt: TGTGCCTGGAGGAAACAAGACAGGGGGGCATATGGCTACACCTTC
abundance: .; d_gene: .; j_gene: TRBJ1-2; v_gene: TRBV12-3/TRBV12-4; CDR3aa: CASSLRQGYTF; CDR3nt: TGTGCCAGCAGTCTTAGACAGGGCTACACCTTC
abundance: .; d_gene: TRBD1; j_gene: TRBJ2-7; v_gene: TRBV7-9; CDR3aa: CASSSRPQGAHVKYEQYF; CDR3nt: TGTGCCAGCAGCTCCCGACCACAGGGGGCACATGTCAAGTACGAGCAGTACTTC
abundance: .; d_gene: .; j_gene: TRBJ1-2; v_gene: TRBV10-3; CDR3aa: CAISEGGWGQDGYTF; CDR3nt: TGTGCCATCAGTGAGGGAGGATGGGGGCAGGATGGCTACACCTTC
abundance: .; d_gene: TRBD2; j_gene: TRBJ2-1; v_gene: TRBV5-4; CDR3aa: CASSPRSGGRNEQFF; CDR3nt: TGTGCCAGCAGCCCTAGGAGCGGGGGGAGAAATGAGCAGTTCTTC
abundance: .; d_gene: .; j_gene: TRBJ1-2; v_gene: TRBV30; CDR3aa: CAWSVSRGGYTF; CDR3nt: TGTGCCTGGAGTGTCTCCAGGGGTGGCTACACCTTC